A single sample gave rise to the 24 T cell receptor beta chains below, sequenced in a study of blood T cell repertoires in COVID-19. Profiled with immunoSEQ multiplex PCR; TCRdb holds only in-frame clones, not every one. The data hold fewer than 600,000 clones, with 89% observed a single time. The sequenced sample was peripheral blood. The receptors originated from a young man with COVID-19, enrolled during active disease.

The gene calls are TRBV3-1 (or the pseudogene TRBV3-2) and TRBJ1-1; possibly TRBD1 for D (6 bases). Germline V gives CDR1 LGHDT, CDR2 YNNKEL (reference sequence). This CDR3 spans 14 amino acids. V dropped 5 bases and J dropped 7 bases, with 17 bases sitting between them. CDR3 sequence (DNA): TGTGCCAGCAGCTCTCGTAATGGACAGATTGAAGCTTTCTTT. Translated: CASSSRNGQIEAFF.

V is TRBV19 and J is TRBJ2-7, with D possibly matching TRBD2 (5 bases). The CDR3 has 13 amino acids. Trimming took 4 bases from V and 6 from J, leaving 13 bases between them. Germline CDR1 LNHDA, CDR2 SQIVND (reference sequence). This chain's CDR3 is CASSRGGGSEQYF. The CDR3 nucleotides are TGTGCCAGTAGTAGAGGAGGTGGAAGCGAGCAGTACTTC.

The chain couples TRBV5-5 to TRBJ2-5, with TRBD2 matching 10 bases. The CDR3 spans 17 residues. V gave up 4 bases and J gave up 2 bases; unmatched junction bases: 11. Germline V lookup: CDR1 SGHKS, CDR2 YYEKEE (reference sequence). The CDR3 here is CASSPIQSSGGQETQYF. The CDR3 region has the DNA TGTGCCAGCAGCCCCATTCAGTCTAGCGGGGGACAAGAGACCCAGTACTTC.

The chain uses TRBV5-4 and TRBJ2-1; D gene unclear. The CDR3 length is 13 residues. Germline CDR1 SGHNT, CDR2 YYREEE (reference sequence). The V end was cut by 4 bases, the J end by 5 bases, with 10 bases between. This CDR3 is CASSDSVDNEQFF. The CDR3 DNA sequence: TGTGCCAGCAGCGATAGTGTGGACAATGAGCAGTTCTTC.

The rearrangement joins TRBV5-1 to TRBJ2-7; the D gene is possibly TRBD2 (6 bases). Trimming cost V 0 bases and J 4 bases, with 17 bases left between them. CDR3 length: 16 residues. CDR1 SGHRS and CDR2 YFSETQ come from the germline V gene. CDR3 nucleotides: TGCGCCAGCAGCTTGGCCTTGGACTCCGGGACTTACGAGCAGTACTTC. It translates to CASSLALDSGTYEQYF.

This rearrangement joins TRBV3-1 (or the pseudogene TRBV3-2) to TRBJ2-1, with 10 positions matching TRBD2. The ends lost 2 bases at V and 3 bases at J; junction bases unmatched: 4. Germline CDR1 is LGHDT and CDR2 is YNNKEL (reference sequence). The CDR3 runs to 16 residues. CDR3 loop: CASSQSLAGDYNEQFF. CDR3 sequence (DNA): TGTGCCAGCAGCCAATCCCTAGCGGGGGACTACAATGAGCAGTTCTTC.

The CDR3 DNA reads as TGTGCCAGTAGAGACAGCGCCAGTAGCAATCAGCCCCAGCATTTT. Translating it yields CASRDSASSNQPQHF. The genes are TRBV19 and TRBJ1-5; D is perhaps TRBD1 (5 bases). The germline V and J ends were trimmed by 6 bases and 0 bases, with 12 bases remaining between them. Per germline, CDR1 LNHDA and CDR2 SQIVND (reference sequence). This CDR3 spans 15 amino acids.

This sequence joins TRBV18 and TRBJ2-7; 9 nucleotides line up with TRBD1. Germline assignment: CDR1 KGHSH and CDR2 LQKENI. J lost 3 bases, V lost 3 bases, and 6 bases had no gene match. This CDR3 has 15 amino acids. CDR3 DNA sequence: TGTGCCAGCTCACCTCCCCCGGGACAGGGCTACGAGCAGTACTTC. Translation: CASSPPPGQGYEQYF.

A note on this clone: The sample has other DNA sequences that encode this CDR3 too. The rearrangement joins TRBV11-3 to TRBJ2-7; D gene uncertain. The germline CDR1 and CDR2 sequences are SGHNT and YENEEA. There are 13 residues in the CDR3. Trimming cost V 1 base and J 1 base, with 5 bases left between them. The CDR3 DNA reads as TGTGCCAGCAGCTTAGGTGTATCCTACGAGCAGTACTTC. Its protein product is CASSLGVSYEQYF.

V usage is TRBV9 and J usage is TRBJ1-3; no definite D call. Deletions cut 0 bases from V and 0 bases from J, with 7 bases between. Germline CDR1 SGDLS, CDR2 YYNGEE. The CDR3 is made up of 15 amino acids. CDR3 nucleotides: TGTGCCAGCAGCGTAGAACCAGTCTCTGGAAACACCATATATTTT. Translation: CASSVEPVSGNTIYF.

The chain recombines TRBV7-8 with TRBJ1-2; TRBD1 aligns across 9 bases. Germline assignment: CDR1 SGHVS and CDR2 FQNEAQ. The CDR3 spans 15 residues. J gave up 4 bases and V 4 bases, and 7 bases lay outside the gene matches. CDR3 loop: CASSSGGQGFYGYTF. CDR3 coding DNA: TGTGCCAGCAGCTCAGGGGGACAGGGCTTCTATGGCTACACCTTC.

In its sample, this clone was seen a few times. The same CDR3 can be traced to other DNA sequences in this sample. The rearrangement uses TRBV24-1 and TRBJ2-2; the match to TRBD1 covers 8 bases. This CDR3 comprises 16 residues. Germline V lookup: CDR1 KGHDR, CDR2 SFDVKD. With 4 bases clipped from V and 3 bases from J, the junction kept 6 bases outside the gene matches. The CDR3 bases are TGTGCCACCAGTGACCCCGGACAGGGAGACACCGGGGAGCTGTTTTTT. Its translation is CATSDPGQGDTGELFF.

The chain combines TRBV12-5 with TRBJ1-5; 8 nucleotides align to TRBD1. The CDR3 extends over 17 amino acids. Germline CDR1 and CDR2: LGHNT and FRNRAP. Unmatched junction bases numbered 10, after V lost 0 bases and J lost 6 bases. CDR3 DNA sequence: TGTGCTAGTGGTTTGGTGATAGGACAGGGTGGCGGTCAGCCCCAGCATTTT. Its translation: CASGLVIGQGGGQPQHF.

This clone appeared a few times. The chain uses TRBV2 and TRBJ2-2, with D possibly being TRBD2 (5 bases). CDR1 is SNHLY, CDR2 FYNNEI, per germline. This CDR3 comprises 12 residues. V dropped 6 bases and J dropped 6 bases, with 8 bases sitting between them. The CDR3 region has the DNA TGTGCCAGCAGAGCAGCGGCCGGGGAGCTGTTTTTT. This encodes CASRAAAGELFF.

The chain carries TRBV9 and TRBJ2-3; D possibly corresponds to TRBD2 (6 bases). CDR1 and CDR2 (germline): SGDLS, YYNGEE. The CDR3 totals 15 residues. The V end lost 4 bases, the J end lost 6 bases, and 18 bases lay between the germline ends. CDR3 nucleotides: TGTGCCAGCAGCCTTACCCGGGAGAGGTTGGATACGCAGTATTTT. Translation: CASSLTRERLDTQYF.

This CDR3 is CAWGGAGETQYF. CDR3 nucleotides: TGTGCCTGGGGGGGCGCGGGGGAGACCCAGTACTTC. The chain employs TRBV30 and TRBJ2-5; TRBD1 or TRBD2 may be the D gene (6 bases each). The CDR3 totals 12 residues. The V end lost 5 bases, the J end lost 5 bases, and 12 bases lay between the germline ends. Germline V CDR1 and CDR2: GTSNPN, SVGIG (reference sequence).

The gene calls are TRBV7-9 and TRBJ2-5; 12 nucleotides line up with TRBD2. The length of the CDR3 is 16 residues. V lost 2 bases to trimming and J lost 4 bases; unmatched junction nucleotides: 5. The germline V gene has CDR1 SEHNR and CDR2 FQNEAQ (reference sequence). The CDR3 protein is CASSLPSGRARETQYF. The CDR3 coding sequence is TGTGCCAGCAGCTTACCTAGCGGGAGGGCCCGAGAGACCCAGTACTTC.

DNA for the CDR3: TGTGCCAGTAGTACCGAACTAGCGGAGAGGTACAATGAGCAGTTCTTC. Protein: CASSTELAERYNEQFF. V and J are TRBV19 and TRBJ2-1; 8 bases fit TRBD2. The J segment lost 4 bases and the V segment lost 4 bases, leaving 9 bases of the junction unmatched. Germline CDR1 and CDR2: LNHDA and SQIVND (reference sequence). The CDR3 is 16 residues long.

This chain connects TRBV25-1 to TRBJ2-1, with 9 bases matching TRBD2. CDR1 is MGHDK, CDR2 SYGVNS, per germline. CDR3 length: 15 residues. V dropped 1 base and J dropped 7; count of bases not matched to a gene: 5. CDR3 region: CASSESAGGRNEQFF. Here the CDR3 DNA reads TGTGCCAGCAGTGAATCGGCGGGGGGGCGGAATGAGCAGTTCTTC.

The V gene is TRBV30, the J gene TRBJ2-3; tentatively, D is TRBD2 (6 bases). V was shortened by 4 bases and J by 4 bases, with 15 bases between the two germline ends. Germline V gives CDR1 GTSNPN, CDR2 SVGIG (reference sequence). This CDR3 comprises 14 residues. CDR3 sequence (DNA): TGTGCCTGGATCGTAGGAGGGCCCCCAGATACGCAGTATTTT. The encoded protein is CAWIVGGPPDTQYF.

V usage is TRBV19 and J usage is TRBJ2-3, with a tentative D call TRBD1 (5 bases). With 10 bases removed from V and 6 bases from J, the gap between germline ends came to 20 bases. CDR1 and CDR2 (germline): LNHDA, SQIVND (reference sequence). The CDR3 totals 14 residues. In DNA form, the CDR3 reads TGTGCCACCCGAATCAACAGACAGACCGATACGCAGTATTTT. It is translated as CATRINRQTDTQYF.

The V and J genes are TRBV5-4 and TRBJ1-6; D is unclear. From germline, CDR1 is SGHNT and CDR2 YYREEE (reference sequence). The CDR3 sequence is 13 residues long. V was cut by 0 bases and J by 9 bases, with 7 bases left in between. This chain's CDR3 is CASSLATGSPLHF. In DNA, the CDR3 is TGTGCCAGCAGCTTGGCTACGGGTTCACCCCTCCACTTT. Complete variable domain (other parts from reference TRBV5-4 and TRBJ1-6): ETGVTQSPTHLIKTRGQQVTLRCSSQSGHNTVSWYQQALGQGPQFIFQYYREEENGRGNFPPRFSGLQFPNYSSELNVNALELDDSALYLCASSLATGSPLHFGNGTRLTVT.

The rearrangement links TRBV5-1 to TRBJ1-1; TRBD1 matches 9 bases. The V gene end was trimmed by 7 bases and the J gene end by 8 bases; junction bases not matched to a gene: 3. The length of the CDR3 is 11 residues. The germline V gene encodes CDR1 SGHRS and CDR2 YFSETQ. CDR3 sequence (DNA): TGCGCCAGCGTCGACAGGGGGGAAGCTTTCTTT. Residues: CASVDRGEAFF.

The chain recombines TRBV24-1 with TRBJ2-2, with 12 nucleotides matching TRBD2. CDR3 length: 19 amino acids. Germline V gene data show CDR1 as KGHDR and CDR2 as SFDVKD. With 4 bases clipped from V and 2 bases from J, the junction kept 10 bases outside the gene matches. The CDR3 DNA reads as TGTGCCACCAGTGACCCCATCATGACTAGCGGGAGTAACACCGGGGAGCTGTTTTTT. It codes for CATSDPIMTSGSNTGELFF.